These 30 T cell receptor beta chains share one sample of origin, sequenced in a study of siplizumab effects on memory and regulatory T cells (dated by TCRdb to between 2019 and 2020). The library relied on the immunoSEQ multiplex PCR assay. TCRdb retrieved this table from immuneACCESS and kept in-frame rearrangements only. Not all clones are present; in checked studies, unresolved V genes account for under half, and no reason is known for the remainder. Recorded for this sample are around 97,000 clones; around 94% of them occurred a single time. Clones ranked in the top ten supply about 1.5% of the sample. Sequencing input: non-Treg CD4+ T cells sorted from blood. This sample's cell subset or site label indicates: FACS-sorted unstimulated CD4+ non-regulatory T cells. The origin of the receptors is a human donor in good health.

This chain joins TRBV6-5 and TRBJ1-1, with D unresolved. V was clipped by 0 bases and J by 4 bases, with 9 bases between them. The CDR3 extends over 14 amino acids. Germline values: CDR1 MNHEY, CDR2 SVGAGI. CDR3 in amino acids: CASSYSIVSTEAFF. CDR3 DNA: TGTGCCAGCAGTTACTCGATTGTCTCCACTGAAGCTTTCTTT.

The rearrangement links TRBV7-9 to TRBJ2-7, with 11 bases identical to TRBD1. Per germline, CDR1 SEHNR and CDR2 FQNEAQ (reference sequence). The CDR3 totals 18 residues. The trim removed 3 bases at V and 5 bases at J, leaving 15 bases unmatched. CDR3 nucleotides: TGTGCCAGCAGCTTTCTTAATATGCGGGACAGGGGGAGTCACGAGCAGTACTTC. Translation: CASSFLNMRDRGSHEQYF.

The V call is TRBV6-6, the J call TRBJ2-5, with D unclear. CDR3 size: 13 residues. The germline gives CDR1 MNHNY, CDR2 SVGAGI (reference sequence). Trimming left V 6 bases short and J 9 bases short, with 17 bases between. The CDR3 nucleotides read TGTGCCAGCAGCCTAGATACGGGCCGGTCCCAGTACTTC. It yields the protein CASSLDTGRSQYF.

V gene TRBV19 combines with J gene TRBJ2-5; the match to TRBD2 covers 11 bases. V was clipped by 2 bases and J by 4 bases; unmatched bases: 3. CDR1 is LNHDA and CDR2 is SQIVND in the germline V gene (reference sequence). The length of the CDR3 is 15 residues. CDR3 loop: CASSILAGGRETQYF. For the CDR3, the DNA is TGTGCCAGTAGTATATTAGCGGGAGGGAGAGAGACCCAGTACTTC.

The genes are TRBV6-1 and TRBJ1-5; D is unresolved. CDR1 is MNHNS and CDR2 is SASEGT in the germline V gene. V lost 10 bases and J 4 bases, leaving 14 bases between the germline ends. The CDR3 sequence is 13 residues long. The CDR3 nucleotides read TGTGCCATAACCCAACAGAATAATCAGCCCCAGCATTTT. Translating it yields CAITQQNNQPQHF.

In this sample, this clone turned up once. The chain uses TRBV6-5 and TRBJ2-7; TRBD1 matches at 7 bases. V dropped 6 bases and J dropped 5; count of bases not matched to a gene: 13. The CDR3 runs to 15 residues. Germline CDR1 reads MNHEY; CDR2 reads SVGAGI. The DNA for the CDR3 is TGTGCCAGCAGCTGGGGGACAGATAGATCCCACGAGCAGTACTTC. Encoded protein: CASSWGTDRSHEQYF.

The chain uses TRBV7-9 and TRBJ1-1; tentatively, D is TRBD1 (5 bases). V lost 2 bases to trimming and J lost 9 bases, with 13 bases between them. This CDR3 has 13 amino acids. Germline CDR1 reads SEHNR; CDR2 reads FQNEAQ (reference sequence). CDR3 region: CASSLNRDVKAFF. The CDR3 region has the DNA TGTGCCAGCAGCTTAAATCGGGACGTGAAAGCTTTCTTT. Supplemented by reference TRBV7-9 and TRBJ1-1, the full variable domain reads DTGVSQNPRHKITKRGQNVTFRCDPISEHNRLYWYRQTLGQGPEFLTYFQNEAQLEKSRLLSDRFSAERPKGSFSTLEIQRTEQGDSAMYLCASSLNRDVKAFFGQGTRLTVV.

CDR3 coding DNA: TGTGCCAGCGGACAAGACTCTAGCAATCAGCCCCAGCATTTT. The encoded protein is CASGQDSSNQPQHF. The chain employs TRBV7-9 and TRBJ1-5, with D perhaps TRBD1 (5 bases). In germline, CDR1 is SEHNR, CDR2 FQNEAQ (reference sequence). There are 14 residues in the CDR3. Trimming stripped 8 bases from V and 0 bases from J, with 11 bases between.

J is TRBJ1-5 and V is TRBV19; no clear D. The V end lost 4 bases, the J end lost 9 bases, and 13 bases lay between the germline ends. The CDR3 spans 13 residues. Germline CDR1 is LNHDA and CDR2 is SQIVND (reference sequence). The CDR3 loop reads CASSTAQHGPQHF. The CDR3 DNA reads as TGTGCCAGTAGTACGGCACAGCATGGGCCCCAGCATTTT.

V is TRBV28 and J is TRBJ1-1, with D tentatively TRBD1 (6 bases). This CDR3 contains 16 residues. The germline V and J ends were trimmed by 5 bases and 1 base, with 17 bases remaining between them. CDR1 MDHEN and CDR2 SYDVKM come from the germline V gene. The CDR3 spells CASSPHLGTRNTEAFF. CDR3 sequence (DNA): TGTGCCAGCAGTCCCCACTTAGGGACAAGGAACACTGAAGCTTTCTTT.

The chain is built from TRBV5-1 and TRBJ1-3; 8 bases are shared with TRBD1. CDR1 and CDR2 (germline): SGHRS, YFSETQ. The CDR3 runs 17 residues. Trimming took 3 bases from V and 2 from J; bases not matched to a gene: 10. CDR3 coding DNA: TGCGCCAGCAGCTGGACAGGGCAAGGGACCACTGGAAACACCATATATTTT. Residues: CASSWTGQGTTGNTIYF.

This clone was detected once. The gene calls are TRBV9 and TRBJ2-7; 8 bases fit TRBD1. This CDR3 contains 15 residues. Germline lookup yields CDR1 SGDLS and CDR2 YYNGEE. The V and J ends lost 1 base and 5 bases, in that order; junction bases with no gene match: 8. The CDR3 sequence is CASSVIPGQAHEQYF. The DNA for the CDR3 is TGTGCCAGCAGCGTAATACCGGGACAGGCGCACGAGCAGTACTTC.

V gene TRBV5-1 combines with J gene TRBJ1-1, with a possible D match to TRBD1 (5 bases). The V gene's germline CDR1 is SGHRS and CDR2 YFSETQ. Trimming left V 4 bases short and J 0 bases short, with 10 bases between. The CDR3 contains 14 residues. The CDR3 loop reads CASSVTVMNTEAFF. CDR3 in DNA: TGCGCCAGCAGCGTGACAGTGATGAACACTGAAGCTTTCTTT.

V gene TRBV18 combines with J gene TRBJ2-7, with 8 bases that match TRBD1. The V segment lost 4 bases and the J segment 0 bases; nucleotides outside the gene matches: 8. Germline CDR1 KGHSH, CDR2 LQKENI. The CDR3 has 16 amino acids. Here the CDR3 DNA reads TGTGCCAGCTCACTCCAGAAAACAGGGGGCTCCTACGAGCAGTACTTC. Residues: CASSLQKTGGSYEQYF. The full variable domain, completed using reference TRBV18 and TRBJ2-7, is NAGVMQNPRHLVRRRGQEARLRCSPMKGHSHVYWYRQLPEEGLKFMVYLQKENIIDESGMPKERFSAEFPKEGPSILRIQQVVRGDSAAYFCASSLQKTGGSYEQYFGPGTRLTVT.

J is TRBJ2-7 and V is TRBV19; the D gene is possibly TRBD2 (6 bases). Germline values: CDR1 LNHDA, CDR2 SQIVND (reference sequence). The CDR3 sequence is 13 residues long. V was cut by 6 bases and J by 5 bases, with 14 bases left in between. The CDR3 protein is CASSSGSNHEQYF. CDR3 coding DNA: TGTGCCAGTAGCTCCGGGAGTAACCACGAGCAGTACTTC. The full variable domain, its missing parts supplied by reference TRBV19 and TRBJ2-7, is DGGITQSPKYLFRKEGQNVTLSCEQNLNHDAMYWYRQDPGQGLRLIYYSQIVNDFQKGDIAEGYSVSREKKESFPLTVTSAQKNPTAFYLCASSSGSNHEQYFGPGTRLTVT.

This sequence joins TRBV6-6 and TRBJ2-7; D uncertain. CDR3 length: 13 residues. Trimming left V 7 bases short and J 6 bases short, with 16 bases between. The germline CDR1 and CDR2 sequences are MNHNY and SVGAGI (reference sequence). CDR3 sequence: CASTPGQRLEQYF. CDR3 sequence (DNA): TGTGCCAGCACACCGGGTCAGAGGCTCGAGCAGTACTTC.

The chain links TRBV30 to TRBJ2-1; TRBD2 might be the D (5 bases). Per the germline V gene, CDR1 is GTSNPN and CDR2 is SVGIG (reference sequence). The CDR3 has 16 amino acids. Between the trimmed V and J ends, which lost 0 bases and 0 bases, there was a span of 12 bases. In nucleotides, the CDR3 is TGTGCCTGGAGTGTACGCGCAGGAGGCTCCTACAATGAGCAGTTCTTC. This sequence encodes CAWSVRAGGSYNEQFF.

This rearrangement joins TRBV5-1 to TRBJ2-1; the D gene is possibly TRBD1 (6 bases). This CDR3 is 15 amino acids long. The germline V gene has CDR1 SGHRS and CDR2 YFSETQ. Trimming pared 3 bases from V and 5 bases from J, leaving 15 bases between. In nucleotides, the CDR3 is TGCGCCAGCAGCTCCTGGACAGTGGGTGACAATGAGCAGTTCTTC. It is translated as CASSSWTVGDNEQFF.

The chain has TRBV10-3 and TRBJ1-1; D is uncertain. V lost 4 bases, J lost 2 bases, and 14 bases lay in between. This CDR3 is built from 15 residues. Per the germline V gene, CDR1 is ENHRY and CDR2 is SYGVKD. The CDR3 sequence is CAISGRETTNTEAFF. Here the CDR3 DNA reads TGTGCCATCAGTGGGAGAGAAACCACAAACACTGAAGCTTTCTTT.

The chain has TRBV30 and TRBJ2-1, with a possible D match to TRBD2 (5 bases). Trimming pared 4 bases from V and 6 bases from J, leaving 28 bases between. Germline V gene data show CDR1 as GTSNPN and CDR2 as SVGIG (reference sequence). This CDR3 region has 18 residues. In DNA form, the CDR3 reads TGTGCCTGGACCTCAAGGCGGGTGTCTGGGTCTGCCCTCAATGAGCAGTTCTTC. The encoded protein is CAWTSRRVSGSALNEQFF. The whole variable domain, filled in from reference TRBV30 and TRBJ2-1, reads SQTIHQWPATLVQPVGSPLSLECTVEGTSNPNLYWYRQAAGRGLQLLFYSVGIGQISSEVPQNLSASRPQDRQFILSSKKLLLSDSGFYLCAWTSRRVSGSALNEQFFGPGTRLTVL.

V is TRBV29-1 and J is TRBJ2-1, with a possible D match to TRBD1 (5 bases). Between the trimmed V and J ends, which lost 5 bases and 9 bases, there was a span of 20 bases. Germline V gene data show CDR1 as SQVTM and CDR2 as ANQGSEA. The CDR3 totals 14 residues. In nucleotides, the CDR3 is TGCAGCGTTCGGACGGCTACCCTGGACACTGAGCAGTTCTTC. It specifies CSVRTATLDTEQFF.

This clone appeared a single time. The V and J genes are TRBV7-9 and TRBJ1-3, with a tentative D call TRBD1 (6 bases). The CDR3 runs to 13 residues. CDR1 SEHNR and CDR2 FQNEAQ come from the germline V gene (reference sequence). V lost 2 bases and J lost 10, with 12 bases in between. DNA of the CDR3: TGTGCCAGCAGCTTAAACAGGGATCCGACCATATATTTT. Protein: CASSLNRDPTIYF.

The chain joins TRBV28 to TRBJ2-2; 8 bases are shared with TRBD2. This CDR3 has 14 residues. V trimming: 4 bases; J trimming: 7 bases; junction bases outside the gene matches: 5. The germline V gene has CDR1 MDHEN and CDR2 SYDVKM. The CDR3 DNA reads as TGTGCCAGCAGTTCTACCGGGAGGGGCGGGGAGCTGTTTTTT. Translated: CASSSTGRGGELFF.

The chain joins TRBV7-2 to TRBJ1-5; TRBD1 aligns across 8 bases. Germline CDR1 and CDR2: SGHTA and FQGNSA. Trimming at V came to 5 bases and at J to 1 base, leaving 13 bases not matched to a gene. This CDR3 is 18 amino acids long. In nucleotides, the CDR3 is TGTGCCAGCAGCACCTTAAAGACAGGGGTATGGAGCAATCAGCCCCAGCATTTT. Its translation: CASSTLKTGVWSNQPQHF.

This clone was seen only once. The CDR3 DNA follows: TGTGCCAGTAGTATACCGGGTCAGGTGAACACTGAAGCTTTCTTT. Encoded protein: CASSIPGQVNTEAFF. J is TRBJ1-1 and V is TRBV19; D uncertain. The V and J ends lost 2 bases and 0 bases respectively, with 10 bases between them. The CDR3 loop spans 15 amino acids. Germline V lookup: CDR1 LNHDA, CDR2 SQIVND (reference sequence).

J is TRBJ2-3 and V is TRBV11-2; D ambiguous. The germline V and J ends were trimmed by 2 bases and 2 bases, with 8 bases remaining between them. Germline CDR1 SGHAT, CDR2 FQNNGV. The CDR3 runs to 14 residues. CDR3: CASSLTTVTDTQYF. CDR3 nucleotide sequence: TGTGCCAGCAGCTTAACCACGGTCACAGATACGCAGTATTTT.

This chain links TRBV19 with TRBJ2-7, with D hard to call. Trimming took off 6 bases at V and 6 bases at J, with 12 bases between the two ends. From germline, CDR1 is LNHDA and CDR2 SQIVND (reference sequence). This CDR3 has 12 amino acids. The CDR3 spells CASSDKFGEQYF. The CDR3 DNA sequence: TGTGCCAGTAGCGACAAATTCGGCGAGCAGTACTTC.

CDR3 coding DNA: TGCGCCAGCAGCTTTGACAGGGTAGGCACCGGGGAGCTGTTTTTT. Translated: CASSFDRVGTGELFF. V and J are TRBV5-1 and TRBJ2-2; 7 bases line up with TRBD1. Germline V gene data show CDR1 as SGHRS and CDR2 as YFSETQ. The CDR3 runs 15 residues. Germline trimming cut 2 bases from V and 4 bases from J; bases unmatched to any gene: 5. Based on the CDR3 plus reference TRBV5-1 and TRBJ2-2, the full variable domain is KAGVTQTPRYLIKTRGQQVTLSCSPISGHRSVSWYQQTPGQGLQFLFEYFSETQRNKGNFPGRFSGRQFSNSRSEMNVSTLELGDSALYLCASSFDRVGTGELFFGEGSRLTVL.

The V gene is TRBV13, the J gene TRBJ1-2; D is unclear. Germline V lookup: CDR1 PRHDT, CDR2 FYEKMQ (reference sequence). Trimming took off 5 bases at V and 0 bases at J, with 4 bases between the two ends. The CDR3 totals 12 residues. CDR3 protein: CASSRANYGYTF. CDR3 in DNA: TGTGCCAGCAGCAGGGCTAACTATGGCTACACCTTC.

The chain is built from TRBV19 and TRBJ1-2, with 7 bases that match TRBD1. Per the germline V gene, CDR1 is LNHDA and CDR2 is SQIVND (reference sequence). The CDR3 extends over 17 amino acids. The ends lost 4 bases at V and 7 bases at J; junction bases unmatched: 18. The CDR3 nucleotides are TGTGCCAGTAGTACCCCACTGGGGAAGAACAGGGGATCTGGCTACACCTTC. This codes for CASSTPLGKNRGSGYTF.